These 29 T cell receptor beta chains were sequenced from one sample in a study of T cell repertoires in cytomegalovirus infection. TCRdb re-called the reads with MiXCR, one entry per CDR3 protein. The data hold around 490,000 distinct CDR3 sequences, with more than 20% observed a single time. The sample taken for sequencing was PBMCs. These receptors all come from a human donor in good health (CMV status not recorded). Some clones in this sample may be carry-over from other donors' samples.

This clonotype was seen many times. The chain carries TRBV7-2 and TRBJ2-1, with TRBD1 matching over 8 bases. Germline CDR1 SGHTA, CDR2 FQGNSA. The V gene end was trimmed by 6 bases and the J gene end by 4 bases; junction bases not matched to a gene: 20. The CDR3 runs to 19 residues. CDR3 sequence reads: CASRPRPGGETLFYNEQFF. DNA of the CDR3: TGTGCCAGCAGGCCTCGACCAGGGGGCGAAACCCTCTTTTACAATGAGCAGTTCTTC. Using reference TRBV7-2 and TRBJ2-1 for the parts outside the CDR3, the full variable domain is GAGVSQSPSNKVTEKGKDVELRCDPISGHTALYWYRQSLGQGLEFLIYFQGNSAPDKSGLPSDRFSAERTGGSVSTLTIQRTQQEDSAVYLCASRPRPGGETLFYNEQFFGPGTRLTVL.

This clonotype was seen ten or more times. J is TRBJ2-5 and V is TRBV7-2; D call uncertain. Germline values: CDR1 SGHTA, CDR2 FQGNSA. This CDR3 region has 11 residues. V was clipped by 7 bases and J by 4 bases, with 7 bases between them. CDR3 region: CASTGSETQYF. The CDR3 DNA is TGTGCCAGCACCGGGTCAGAGACCCAGTACTTC.

This clonotype was seen once. The genes are TRBV4-3 and TRBJ1-6; D is unclear. This CDR3 spans 16 amino acids. The germline V and J ends were trimmed by 1 base and 1 base, with 8 bases remaining between them. CDR1 is LGHNA, CDR2 YSLEER, per germline. CDR3 nucleotides: TGCGCCAGCAGCCAAGGGCGACATTCCTATAATTCACCCCTCCACTTT. Translation: CASSQGRHSYNSPLHF.

The sample holds many counts of this clonotype. V is TRBV7-2 and J is TRBJ2-6, with D possibly called TRBD1 or TRBD2 (6 bases each). Germline CDR1 and CDR2: SGHTA and FQGNSA. The CDR3 covers 15 residues. This CDR3 is CANGQGRLGANVLTF. The CDR3 nucleotides are TGTGCAAACGGGCAGGGGAGGCTTGGGGCCAACGTCCTGACTTTC.

This clonotype was seen a handful of times. The chain has TRBV10-3 and TRBJ1-5; perhaps TRBD1 as D (6 bases). The CDR3 loop spans 14 amino acids. The V end was cut by 6 bases, the J end by 7 bases, with 16 bases between. The germline V gene has CDR1 ENHRY and CDR2 SYGVKD. The CDR3 nucleotides read TGTGCCATCAGCGAAGGGGGGATGGAACAGCCCCAGCATTTT. Translating it yields CAISEGGMEQPQHF.

This clonotype occurred many times. J is TRBJ2-1 and V is TRBV7-8; 7 bases align to TRBD2. The CDR3 spans 14 residues. Looked up from germline, CDR1 is SGHVS and CDR2 is FQNEAQ. V shed 1 base, J shed 7 bases, and the junction held 4 bases outside the gene matches. CDR3 in DNA: TGTGCCAGCAGCTTAGGGACTAGAACAAATGAGCAGTTCTTC. Residues: CASSLGTRTNEQFF.

CDR3 in amino acids: CASSTGQPSTNEKLFF. Here the CDR3 DNA reads TGTGCCAGTAGCACTGGACAGCCATCCACTAATGAAAAACTGTTTTTT. The J gene is TRBJ1-4, the V gene TRBV19; a possible D gene is TRBD1 (6 bases). V dropped 6 bases and J dropped 2 bases, with 16 bases sitting between them. The CDR3 totals 16 residues. CDR1 and CDR2 from the germline V gene are LNHDA and SQIVND (reference sequence).

In this sample, this clonotype turned up many times. V is TRBV28 and J is TRBJ2-7; D is ambiguous. Germline lookup yields CDR1 MDHEN and CDR2 SYDVKM. The CDR3 has 11 residues. Trimming pared 4 bases from V and 2 bases from J, leaving 3 bases between. CDR3 DNA: TGTGCCAGCAGTTACACCTACGAGCAGTACTTC. It is translated as CASSYTYEQYF.

The rearrangement uses TRBV28 and TRBJ2-2; TRBD2 agrees at 8 bases. Trimming at V came to 6 bases and at J to 2 bases, leaving 5 bases not matched to a gene. Germline V CDR1 and CDR2: MDHEN, SYDVKM. The CDR3 covers 15 residues. CDR3: CASSIAGPNTGELFF. For the CDR3, the DNA is TGTGCCAGCAGCATAGCGGGGCCCAACACCGGGGAGCTGTTTTTT.

The chain links TRBV25-1 to TRBJ2-5; no reliable D call. V lost 2 bases, J lost 4 bases, and 5 bases lay in between. Germline V gene sequence: CDR1 MGHDK, CDR2 SYGVNS. The CDR3 loop spans 12 amino acids. CDR3 coding DNA: TGTGCCAGCAGTGAAATGATAGAGACCCAGTACTTC. Its protein is CASSEMIETQYF.

This clonotype came up a few times. CDR3 protein: CASSVGGTGETQYF. The CDR3 DNA is TGTGCCAGCAGCGTAGGGGGGACAGGGGAGACCCAGTACTTC. The chain recombines TRBV9 with TRBJ2-5; 9 nucleotides align to TRBD1. The CDR3 contains 14 residues. After removal of 0 bases from V and 5 bases from J, the junction contained 2 bases not matched to a gene. Germline values: CDR1 SGDLS, CDR2 YYNGEE.

This clonotype appeared a few times. The chain links TRBV20-1 to TRBJ1-1; D uncertain. CDR3 length: 12 amino acids. Trimming took off 2 bases at V and 6 bases at J, with 10 bases between the two ends. The germline CDR1 and CDR2 sequences are DFQATT and SNEGSKA (reference sequence). The CDR3 here is CSARRAISEAFF. CDR3 bases: TGCAGTGCTAGAAGAGCTATCTCTGAAGCTTTCTTT.

The genes are TRBV6-1 and TRBJ2-2, with D perhaps being TRBD1 or TRBD2 (6 bases each). The ends were cut back, 6 bases at V and 5 bases at J, with 25 bases in the middle. The length of the CDR3 is 18 residues. CDR1 is MNHNS and CDR2 is SASEGT in the germline V gene. The CDR3 is CASSNYILLGGRTGELFF. Written as DNA, the CDR3 is TGTGCCAGCAGCAACTATATTCTGTTAGGGGGGAGGACCGGGGAGCTGTTTTTT.

DNA for the CDR3: TGTGCCAGCAGCAGCCGGATGAGGTATGGCTACACCTTC. Amino acid sequence: CASSSRMRYGYTF. The rearrangement links TRBV28 to TRBJ1-2; D not resolved. V dropped 6 bases and J dropped 5 bases, with 13 bases sitting between them. CDR3 length: 13 residues. Germline CDR1 reads MDHEN; CDR2 reads SYDVKM.

The chain combines TRBV5-6 with TRBJ1-5; D call uncertain. Germline V gene sequence: CDR1 SGHDT, CDR2 YYEEEE. There are 15 residues in the CDR3. Trimming took 2 bases from V and 0 from J, leaving 9 bases between them. This CDR3 reads CASSFWSLSNQPQHF. CDR3 nucleotides: TGTGCCAGCAGCTTTTGGTCCCTTAGCAATCAGCCCCAGCATTTT.

V is TRBV18 and J is TRBJ1-1, with TRBD1 identical over 7 bases. The CDR3 has 15 residues. Germline V gene data show CDR1 as KGHSH and CDR2 as LQKENI. V lost 5 bases to trimming and J lost 1 base; unmatched junction nucleotides: 7. Here the CDR3 reads CASSSLGTENTEAFF. The CDR3 DNA reads TGTGCCAGCTCATCTCTGGGGACAGAGAACACTGAAGCTTTCTTT.

The table lists this clonotype with many counts. The chain combines TRBV7-2 with TRBJ2-2; D uncertain. CDR1 and CDR2 from the germline V gene are SGHTA and FQGNSA. V lost 5 bases to trimming and J lost 1 base, with 5 bases between them. The CDR3 spans 13 residues. For the CDR3, the DNA is TGTGCCAGCAGCACTCAGAACACCGGGGAGCTGTTTTTT. This encodes CASSTQNTGELFF.

This clonotype was counted ten times or more. The gene calls are TRBV7-6 and TRBJ1-1; D is unclear. V lost 4 bases and J lost 4, with 19 bases in between. CDR3 size: 16 residues. Germline CDR1 SGHVS, CDR2 FNYEAQ. As DNA, the CDR3 is TGTGCCAGCAGCTCAGGAGACCGGGGTCGCGGCACTGAAGCTTTCTTT. It is translated as CASSSGDRGRGTEAFF.

This chain uses TRBV7-9 with TRBJ1-2; D gene ambiguous. CDR1 SEHNR and CDR2 FQNEAQ come from the germline V gene (reference sequence). This CDR3 contains 14 residues. V lost 0 bases to trimming and J lost 0 bases, with 5 bases between them. This CDR3 reads CASSLAPANYGYTF. The CDR3 region has the DNA TGTGCCAGCAGCTTAGCACCAGCTAACTATGGCTACACCTTC.

V and J are TRBV27 and TRBJ2-2, with 10 positions matching TRBD2. The V segment lost 5 bases and the J segment 4 bases; nucleotides outside the gene matches: 10. The CDR3 runs to 17 residues. Per germline, CDR1 MNHEY and CDR2 SMNVEV (reference sequence). The CDR3 DNA reads TGTGCCAGCAGTCCCTTCGCGCTAGCGGGAGCCACCGGGGAGCTGTTTTTT. This translates into CASSPFALAGATGELFF.

The chain combines TRBV6-1 with TRBJ2-7, with TRBD2 matching over 8 bases. V dropped 6 bases and J dropped 3; count of bases not matched to a gene: 7. Germline CDR1 and CDR2: MNHNS and SASEGT. This CDR3 spans 14 amino acids. This chain's CDR3 is CASRLAGPLYEQYF. The CDR3, as DNA: TGTGCCAGCAGGTTAGCGGGGCCTCTCTACGAGCAGTACTTC.

The chain employs TRBV20-1 and TRBJ1-1; perhaps TRBD1 as D (5 bases). The germline V gene encodes CDR1 DFQATT and CDR2 SNEGSKA (reference sequence). The V and J ends lost 2 bases and 0 bases respectively, with 13 bases between them. The CDR3 consists of 15 residues. In DNA, the CDR3 is TGCAGTGCTAGATCCGGAGGGACGGTGAACACTGAAGCTTTCTTT. It specifies CSARSGGTVNTEAFF.

The table lists this clonotype with many counts. The chain employs TRBV7-8 and TRBJ2-2; TRBD2 matches 7 bases. Germline V lookup: CDR1 SGHVS, CDR2 FQNEAQ. With V trimmed by 5 bases and J by 3 bases, 9 bases remained unmatched. The CDR3 has 16 amino acids. For the CDR3, the DNA is TGTGCCAGCAGCAGTGGGGGGGTCAGAGACACCGGGGAGCTGTTTTTT. Protein product: CASSSGGVRDTGELFF.

This clonotype was picked up a small number of times. The V and J genes are TRBV5-1 and TRBJ1-1; no firm D call. In germline, CDR1 is SGHRS, CDR2 YFSETQ. The CDR3 contains 14 residues. V lost 1 base and J 0 bases, leaving 7 bases between the germline ends. The CDR3 reads CASSLRTMNTEAFF. In DNA form, the CDR3 reads TGCGCCAGCAGCTTGCGGACTATGAACACTGAAGCTTTCTTT.

This chain links TRBV12-3 or TRBV12-4 with TRBJ1-2; a possible D gene is TRBD1 (5 bases). The V end lost 8 bases, the J end lost 4 bases, and 14 bases lay between the germline ends. This CDR3 has 13 amino acids. The CDR3: CASAVGGGYGYTF. The CDR3 DNA reads as TGTGCCAGCGCCGTGGGTGGGGGCTATGGCTACACCTTC.

This clonotype was detected a few times. V is TRBV5-1 and J is TRBJ2-5; TRBD2 agrees at 8 bases. Trimming took 1 base from V and 5 from J; bases not matched to a gene: 13. Looked up from germline, CDR1 is SGHRS and CDR2 is YFSETQ. The CDR3 consists of 17 residues. CDR3: CASSLLLAGRKRETQYF. Written as DNA, the CDR3 is TGCGCCAGCAGCTTGTTGTTAGCGGGGCGGAAGAGGGAGACCCAGTACTTC.

To note about this clonotype: Compared with germline, one end of the junction differs, possibly owing to a read error. J is TRBJ1-3 and V is TRBV12-3 or TRBV12-4; no firm D call. The CDR3 is 13 residues long. The CDR3: CASSPGAGNTTYF. Written as DNA, the CDR3 is TGTGCCAGCAGCCCTGGAGCTGGAAACACCACATATTTT.

The rearrangement links TRBV20-1 to TRBJ2-1; 11 nucleotides match TRBD2. Germline-derived CDR1 and CDR2 are DFQATT and SNEGSKA (reference sequence). The CDR3 runs 15 residues. The J segment lost 6 bases and the V segment lost 2 bases, leaving 6 bases of the junction unmatched. The DNA of the CDR3 is TGCAGTGCTAGATATGGGACTAGCGGTCCCAATGAGCAGTTCTTC. As protein: CSARYGTSGPNEQFF.

This rearrangement joins TRBV6-1 to TRBJ1-5; TRBD1 matches at 10 bases. Germline V lookup: CDR1 MNHNS, CDR2 SASEGT. J was trimmed by 6 bases and V by 6 bases; bases with no gene match: 8. The CDR3 is made up of 15 amino acids. The CDR3 DNA reads as TGTGCCAGCAGGACCGACAGGGGGCTCGGTCAGCCCCAGCATTTT. This codes for CASRTDRGLGQPQHF.